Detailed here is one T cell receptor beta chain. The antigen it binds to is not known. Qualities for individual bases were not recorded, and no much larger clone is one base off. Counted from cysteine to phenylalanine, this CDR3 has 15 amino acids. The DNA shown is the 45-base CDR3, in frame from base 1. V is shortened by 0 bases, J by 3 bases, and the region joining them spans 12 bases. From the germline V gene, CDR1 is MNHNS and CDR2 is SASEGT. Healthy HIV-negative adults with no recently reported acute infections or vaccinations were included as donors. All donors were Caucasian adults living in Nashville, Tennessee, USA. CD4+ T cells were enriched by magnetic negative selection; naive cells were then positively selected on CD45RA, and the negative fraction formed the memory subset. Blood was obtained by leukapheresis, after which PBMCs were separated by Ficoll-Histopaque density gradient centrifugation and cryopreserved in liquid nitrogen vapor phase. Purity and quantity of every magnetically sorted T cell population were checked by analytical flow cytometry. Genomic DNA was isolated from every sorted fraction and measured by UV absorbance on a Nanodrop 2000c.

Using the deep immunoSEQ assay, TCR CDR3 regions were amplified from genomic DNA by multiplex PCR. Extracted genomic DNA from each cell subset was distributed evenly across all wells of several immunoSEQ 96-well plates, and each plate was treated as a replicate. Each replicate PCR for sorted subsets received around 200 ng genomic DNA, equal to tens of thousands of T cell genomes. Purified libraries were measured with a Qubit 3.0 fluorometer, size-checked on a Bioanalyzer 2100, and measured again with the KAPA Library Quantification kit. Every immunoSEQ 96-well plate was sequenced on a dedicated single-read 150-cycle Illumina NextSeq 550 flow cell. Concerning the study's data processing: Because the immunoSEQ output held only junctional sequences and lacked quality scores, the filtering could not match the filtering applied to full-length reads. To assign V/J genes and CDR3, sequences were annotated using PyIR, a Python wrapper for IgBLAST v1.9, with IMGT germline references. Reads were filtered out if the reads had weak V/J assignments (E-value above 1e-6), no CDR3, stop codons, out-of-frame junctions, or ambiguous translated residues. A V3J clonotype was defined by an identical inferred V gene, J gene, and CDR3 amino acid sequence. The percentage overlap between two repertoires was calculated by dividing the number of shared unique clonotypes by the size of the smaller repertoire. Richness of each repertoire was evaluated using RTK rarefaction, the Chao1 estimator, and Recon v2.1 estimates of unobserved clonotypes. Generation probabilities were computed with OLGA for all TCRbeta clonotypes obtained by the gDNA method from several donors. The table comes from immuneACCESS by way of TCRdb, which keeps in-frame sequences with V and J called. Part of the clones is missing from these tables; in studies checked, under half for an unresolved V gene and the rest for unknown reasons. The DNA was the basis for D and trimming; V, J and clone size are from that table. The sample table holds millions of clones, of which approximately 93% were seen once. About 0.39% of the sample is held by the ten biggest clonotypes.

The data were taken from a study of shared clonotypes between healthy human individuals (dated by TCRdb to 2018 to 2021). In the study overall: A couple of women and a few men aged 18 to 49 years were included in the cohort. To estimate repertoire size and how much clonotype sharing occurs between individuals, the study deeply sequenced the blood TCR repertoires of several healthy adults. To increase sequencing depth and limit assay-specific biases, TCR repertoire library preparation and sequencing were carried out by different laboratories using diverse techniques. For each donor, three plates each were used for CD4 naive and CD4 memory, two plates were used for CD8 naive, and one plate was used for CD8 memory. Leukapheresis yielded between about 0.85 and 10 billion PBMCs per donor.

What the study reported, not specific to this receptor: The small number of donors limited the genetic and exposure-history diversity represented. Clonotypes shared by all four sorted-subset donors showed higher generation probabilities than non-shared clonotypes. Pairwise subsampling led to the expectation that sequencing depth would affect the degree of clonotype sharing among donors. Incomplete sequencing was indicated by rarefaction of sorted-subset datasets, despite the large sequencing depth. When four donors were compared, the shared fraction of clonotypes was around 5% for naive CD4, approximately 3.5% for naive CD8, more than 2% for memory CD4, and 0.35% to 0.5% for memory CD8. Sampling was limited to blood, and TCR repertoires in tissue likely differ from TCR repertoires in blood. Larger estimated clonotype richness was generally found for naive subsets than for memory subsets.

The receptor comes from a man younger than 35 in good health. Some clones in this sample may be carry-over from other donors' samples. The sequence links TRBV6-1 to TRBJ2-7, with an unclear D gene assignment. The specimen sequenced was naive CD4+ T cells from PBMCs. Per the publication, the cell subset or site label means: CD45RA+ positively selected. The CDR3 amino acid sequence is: CASSEAPAALYEQYF. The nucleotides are TGTGCCAGCAGTGAAGCGCCCGCCGCGCTCTACGAGCAGTACTTC.